The source of this T cell receptor (beta chain) is a study of blood T cell repertoires in COVID-19 (TCRdb year 2020). Some background on the complete study: The collaborator samples originated in the United States, Italy and Spain and spanned the acute and convalescent phases of COVID-19. Subjects who had been exposed to COVID-19, were actively infected with it, or had recovered from it provided the deeply sampled blood TCRbeta repertoires that made up the dataset. The repertoires were released in a freely available public database intended as a resource for research on the immune response to SARS-CoV-2. The material from the prospective study consisted of cDNA or gDNA derived from T cells, B-cell-depleted T cells, or PBMCs. The sample metadata nearly always contained a de-identified subject ID, COVID-19 status, age in years and sex. Where available, HLA class I and class II types were taken from metadata supplied by the sample provider and were not determined by assay-based typing. The samples were drawn from the first 160 participants of the ongoing ImmuneRACE study and from 950 to 1,500 subjects provided by 6 global collaborators. The study at large found these results: How much clinical and demographic metadata was included differed by source and by participant, and the metadata was provided uncurated.

The immunoSEQ Assay, a bias-controlled multiplex PCR, was used to amplify TCRbeta CDR3 regions from genomic DNA. On the study's bioinformatics: Nucleated cell counts per sample were estimated from amplification of reference gene primers within the assay. To quantify the absolute abundance of each unique TCRbeta CDR3 rearrangement, sequence reads were collapsed and filtered. For each sample, productive Simpson clonality was calculated by taking the square root of Simpson's diversity index across productive rearrangements. The immuneACCESS repertoire file appears here via TCRdb, limited to in-frame rearrangements. These files lack a portion of the clones; in checked studies, under half of the deficit traces to unresolved V genes, and the cause of the others is not known. The V and J calls and clone size were taken over from that table, and D and trimming were inferred from the DNA. This sample is represented by some 180,000 clones; 70% to 90% of them were singletons. The ten biggest clones cover around 8.9% of the sample.

This clone was recorded once. The antigen this receptor binds is unknown. No quality values exist for individual bases; no much larger clone is one base distant. One collaborating source in Seattle enrolled patients during active infection and followed them longitudinally through the course of disease. Each collaborating institution followed its own protocols to collect whole blood in K2EDTA tubes. For TCRbeta analysis, collaborators shipped samples as frozen whole blood, isolated PBMCs, or DNA extracted from either of those sample types. Cut back by 5 bases and 7 bases, the V and J ends lie 13 bases apart. Via the germline V gene, CDR1 is KGHDR and CDR2 SFDVKD. The CDR3 holds 13 amino acids from the cysteine to the phenylalanine. Left in the record is the CDR3 DNA by itself, 39 bases read in frame from the first base.

In this chain, TRBV24-1 is recombined with TRBJ1-2; the D gene is possibly TRBD1, with 5 bases matching. The sequence was obtained from a woman aged 80 or older with COVID-19, enrolled during active disease. Sequenced: peripheral blood. In nucleotides, the sequence is TGTGCCACCAGTGGTGCGGGGCGGGGTGGCTACACCTTC. Translated, this gives CATSGAGRGGYTF.